These T cell receptor beta chains were read from a single sample in a study of T cells after yellow fever vaccination. TCRdb re-derived calls from the 5' RACE reads in MiXCR, one entry per CDR3 protein. The sample yields about 340,000 distinct CDR3 sequences, under 5% seen once. Sequenced material: PBMCs, taken 5 days after the yellow fever booster vaccination. These receptors were taken from a man between 18 and 35 years old who received the YFV17D yellow fever vaccine. Both conserved end residues are part of each CDR3. The D gene is left open where the match is weak. Clone size appears in some rows only: once, few, many, or a class for an expanded clone.

cdr3_aa cdr3_nt j_call v_call clone_size d_call
CASTLRLGGGSETQYF TGTGCCAGCACCCTCCGTCTAGGCGGGGGCTCGGAGACCCAGTACTTC TRBJ2-5 TRBV6-6 - -
CASSRRGSGTGELFF TGTGCCAGCAGCCGCCGGGGCTCGGGCACCGGGGAGCTGTTTTTT TRBJ2-2 TRBV7-9 - -
CASSHRGEAVSTDTQYF TGTGCCAGCAGTCACCGCGGGGAGGCAGTGAGCACAGATACGCAGTATTTT TRBJ2-3 TRBV6-5 many -
CASRWRGEFEQFF TGTGCCAGCAGATGGCGGGGGGAATTTGAGCAGTTCTTC TRBJ2-1 TRBV11-2 - TRBD2
CASTPGQGHYGYTF TGCGCCAGCACCCCGGGACAGGGTCACTATGGCTACACCTTC TRBJ1-2 TRBV5-1 few TRBD1
CSASSGFKGGYTF TGCAGTGCTAGTTCCGGTTTCAAGGGCGGCTACACCTTC TRBJ1-2 TRBV20-1 many -
CAIAGEKLFF TGTGCCATTGCGGGTGAAAAACTGTTTTTT TRBJ1-4 TRBV6-6 many -
CASSSFPGQPQHF TGTGCCAGCAGCTCCTTTCCGGGCCAGCCCCAGCATTTT TRBJ1-5 TRBV7-3 many -
CSVNVGDTEAFF TGCAGCGTTAACGTTGGGGACACTGAAGCTTTCTTT TRBJ1-1 TRBV29-1 many -
CASSSGLSGANVLTF TGTGCCAGCAGCTCGGGTCTCTCTGGGGCCAACGTCCTGACTTTC TRBJ2-6 TRBV7-3 many -
CATSDLKAGNYGYTF TGTGCCACCAGTGATTTGAAAGCAGGCAACTATGGCTACACCTTC TRBJ1-2 TRBV24-1 few -
CAFLGRGGLNEQFF TGTGCCTTCCTCGGACGGGGGGGCCTGAATGAGCAGTTCTTC TRBJ2-1 TRBV30 few TRBD2
CASSQGPLAGVETQYF TGTGCCAGCAGCCAAGGACCGCTAGCGGGGGTAGAGACCCAGTACTTC TRBJ2-5 TRBV4-2 - TRBD2
CASSSRTNTGELFF TGCGCCAGCAGCTCGCGGACCAACACCGGGGAGCTGTTTTTT TRBJ2-2 TRBV5-1 few -
CASSLGEIRRRALDTQYF TGTGCCAGCAGCTTAGGTGAAATCCGGCGGAGGGCCCTAGATACGCAGTATTTT TRBJ2-3 TRBV7-8 - -
CASSWEGRGNTGELFF TGCGCCAGCAGCTGGGAAGGCAGGGGGAACACCGGGGAGCTGTTTTTT TRBJ2-2 TRBV5-1 many -
CASSPYEANSPLHF TGTGCCAGCAGTCCATACGAGGCCAATTCACCCCTCCACTTT TRBJ1-6 TRBV6-2/TRBV6-3 many -
CATSDPGASGTDTQYF TGTGCCACCAGTGACCCCGGGGCTAGCGGCACAGATACGCAGTATTTT TRBJ2-3 TRBV24-1 - -
CASSPAGPANYGYTF TGTGCCAGCAGCCCAGCGGGTCCCGCTAACTATGGCTACACCTTC TRBJ1-2 TRBV9 many -
CASSLTALTISVRGIYGYTF TGTGCCAGCAGCTTAACGGCCCTAACGATTTCGGTCCGGGGCATCTATGGCTACACCTTC TRBJ1-2 TRBV7-2 few -
CASSQDRERGTEAFF TGTGCCAGCAGCCAAGACAGGGAGAGGGGCACTGAAGCTTTCTTT TRBJ1-1 TRBV7-3 many TRBD1
CASSSGQGREEQYF TGTGCCAGCAGTAGCGGACAGGGAAGGGAGGAGCAGTACTTC TRBJ2-7 TRBV3-1 few TRBD1
CASSLGGNSEKLFF TGCGCCAGCAGCTTGGGGGGGAACTCTGAAAAACTGTTTTTT TRBJ1-4 TRBV5-1 few -
CASSQERGKVRGIYGYTF TGCGCCAGCAGCCAAGAACGAGGGAAGGTTAGAGGGATCTATGGCTACACCTTC TRBJ1-2 TRBV4-1 few -
CASRPTWDTQYF TGTGCCAGCAGGCCGACGTGGGATACGCAGTATTTT TRBJ2-3 TRBV12-3/TRBV12-4 few -
CASSGTGGSEKLFF TGTGCCAGCAGTGGGACAGGGGGCAGTGAAAAACTGTTTTTT TRBJ1-4 TRBV12-3/TRBV12-4 few TRBD1
CASSRITGSSTDTQYF TGTGCCAGCAGCCGAATAACAGGTTCTAGCACAGATACGCAGTATTTT TRBJ2-3 TRBV7-2 many -
CASGFSPGEQFF TGTGCTAGTGGTTTTAGTCCGGGTGAGCAGTTCTTC TRBJ2-1 TRBV12-5 - -
CSARLFDVGLGGETQYF TGCAGTGCTAGATTATTCGATGTGGGGTTGGGTGGAGAGACCCAGTACTTC TRBJ2-5 TRBV20-1 many -
CASSSAPNQPQHF TGTGCCAGCAGTTCGGCCCCTAATCAGCCCCAGCATTTT TRBJ1-5 TRBV27 few -
CSAGGPPEAFF TGCAGTGCTGGGGGGCCGCCTGAAGCTTTCTTT TRBJ1-1 TRBV20-1 many -
CAISAEQLQETQYF TGTGCCATCAGTGCGGAACAGTTACAAGAGACCCAGTACTTC TRBJ2-5 TRBV10-3 few -
CSASFPAGSHGYTF TGCAGTGCTAGTTTTCCCGCCGGTTCCCATGGCTACACCTTC TRBJ1-2 TRBV20-1 many -
CASLSGAAMSSYEQYF TGTGCCAGCCTATCCGGGGCCGCAATGAGCTCCTACGAGCAGTACTTC TRBJ2-7 TRBV2 many -
CASSTDRVKNEQYF TGTGCCAGCAGTACCGACAGGGTAAAGAACGAGCAGTACTTC TRBJ2-7 TRBV6-6 - TRBD1
CASSPRPGSSAGNTIYF TGTGCCAGCTCACCCCGCCCGGGGAGCTCCGCTGGAAACACCATATATTTT TRBJ1-3 TRBV18 few -
CASSGDRGYTF TGTGCCAGCAGTGGGGACAGGGGCTACACCTTC TRBJ1-2 TRBV2 few TRBD1
CASSLAGRASEAFF TGTGCCAGCAGTTTAGCCGGAAGGGCGTCTGAAGCTTTCTTT TRBJ1-1 TRBV12-3/TRBV12-4 - -
CASRQGAYNEQFF TGTGCCAGCCGACAGGGGGCTTACAATGAGCAGTTCTTC TRBJ2-1 TRBV11-2 many TRBD1
CSAPQSGGLAKNIQYF TGCAGTGCTCCCCAAAGCGGGGGGTTAGCCAAAAACATTCAGTACTTC TRBJ2-4 TRBV20-1 - TRBD2
CASSPGLNTDTQYF TGTGCCAGCAGCCCCGGACTGAACACAGATACGCAGTATTTT TRBJ2-3 TRBV7-2 many -
CASSLDGGLGDTQYF TGTGCCAGCAGCTTAGACGGGGGGCTCGGTGATACGCAGTATTTT TRBJ2-3 TRBV7-2 few -